These T cell receptor beta chains were read from a single sample in a study of blood T cell repertoires in COVID-19. Data came from immunoSEQ multiplex PCR; TCRdb stores just in-frame clones and leaves some out. This table holds tens of thousands of clones, approximately 90% found once. Input material: peripheral blood. These receptors originate from a man in his sixties with active COVID-19. Each CDR3 is given without its conserved first and last residue.

j_gene: TRBJ1-5
v_gene: TRBV2
CDR3aa: ASSQQGRYSNQPQH

j_gene: TRBJ1-2
v_gene: TRBV6-5
CDR3aa: ASSPQGWRGYT

j_gene: TRBJ2-2
v_gene: TRBV2
CDR3aa: ASSIRDSNTGELF

j_gene: TRBJ1-5
v_gene: TRBV18
CDR3aa: ASSPGQTNQPQH

j_gene: TRBJ2-3
v_gene: TRBV19
CDR3aa: ASSIDLTSGGASDTQY

j_gene: TRBJ2-7
v_gene: TRBV11-2
CDR3aa: ASSLGQGLTYEQY

j_gene: TRBJ2-1
v_gene: TRBV9
CDR3aa: ASRTGTSSNEQF

j_gene: TRBJ2-2
v_gene: TRBV7-8
CDR3aa: ASRTMNTGELF

j_gene: TRBJ2-3
v_gene: TRBV6-5
CDR3aa: ASTRGLEGSDTQY

j_gene: TRBJ2-2
v_gene: TRBV7-3
CDR3aa: ASSSSSGRSTGELF

j_gene: TRBJ2-2
v_gene: TRBV27
CDR3aa: ASSPGTSGRSNTGELF

j_gene: TRBJ1-2
v_gene: TRBV7-2
CDR3aa: ASSSRRGQGESYYGYT

j_gene: TRBJ2-7
v_gene: TRBV10-2
CDR3aa: ASRLYEQY

j_gene: TRBJ1-3
v_gene: TRBV7-8
CDR3aa: ASSRLIRGGISGNTIY

j_gene: TRBJ2-3
v_gene: TRBV5-4
CDR3aa: ASSRPTPGVSTDTQY

j_gene: TRBJ1-1
v_gene: TRBV6-5
CDR3aa: ASIRQGNTEAF

j_gene: TRBJ2-3
v_gene: TRBV19
CDR3aa: ATRPQGGPSTDTQY

j_gene: TRBJ1-1
v_gene: TRBV6-1
CDR3aa: ASSVRGTSMNTEAF

j_gene: TRBJ2-6
v_gene: TRBV19
CDR3aa: ASSPRGRRANVLT

j_gene: TRBJ2-7
v_gene: TRBV14
CDR3aa: ASSQPDSGTGNYEQY

j_gene: TRBJ2-3
v_gene: TRBV14
CDR3aa: ASSLQGADTQY

j_gene: TRBJ1-3
v_gene: TRBV7-2
CDR3aa: ASSPYGQGNTIY

j_gene: TRBJ2-5
v_gene: TRBV7-8
CDR3aa: ASTRETQY

j_gene: TRBJ1-1
v_gene: TRBV3-1/TRBV3-2
CDR3aa: ASSQGQGAEAF

j_gene: TRBJ1-3
v_gene: TRBV4-2
CDR3aa: ASSQEEVRNSGNTIY

j_gene: TRBJ2-1
v_gene: TRBV7-2
CDR3aa: ASSRSGRARNEQF